The 23 T cell receptor beta chains reported below all come from one sample, sequenced in a study of shared clonotypes between healthy human individuals. The repertoire was sequenced with immunoSEQ multiplex PCR; TCRdb's copy has only in-frame clones and lacks some. The repertoire holds 450,000 to 500,000 clones, with roughly 80% as singletons. Sequenced material: PBMCs. These receptors originate from a woman in her 40s in good health. Some clones in this sample may be carry-over from other donors' samples.

About this clone: A read error is the likely source, as a far larger clone sits one nucleotide away. The rearrangement uses TRBV7-9 and TRBJ1-2, with D maybe TRBD1 (5 bases). Germline values: CDR1 SEHNR, CDR2 FQNEAQ (reference sequence). This CDR3 comprises 14 residues. CDR3 in amino acids: CAGSLAGTAYGYTF. The CDR3, as DNA: TGTGCCGGCAGCTTAGCCGGGACCGCATATGGCTACACCTTC.

The chain links TRBV7-9 to TRBJ2-2, with 8 bases identical to TRBD2. Germline-derived CDR1 and CDR2 are SEHNR and FQNEAQ (reference sequence). Unmatched junction bases numbered 4, after V lost 2 bases and J lost 2 bases. This CDR3 has 16 residues. Here the CDR3 DNA reads TGTGCCAGCAGCTTATCAGCGGGGGCCAACACCGGGGAGCTGTTTTTT. The encoded protein is CASSLSAGANTGELFF. Looking up the rest from reference TRBV7-9 and TRBJ2-2 gives the full variable domain: DTGVSQNPRHKITKRGQNVTFRCDPISEHNRLYWYRQTLGQGPEFLTYFQNEAQLEKSRLLSDRFSAERPKGSFSTLEIQRTEQGDSAMYLCASSLSAGANTGELFFGEGSRLTVL.

As for this clone: Other DNA sequences from this sample encode an identical CDR3 as well. The rearrangement joins TRBV18 to TRBJ1-1; 8 bases line up with TRBD1. The CDR3 is 14 residues long. Germline V gives CDR1 KGHSH, CDR2 LQKENI. The ends lost 6 bases at V and 4 bases at J; junction bases unmatched: 7. The CDR3 is CASSPGTGGTEAFF. The DNA for the CDR3 is TGTGCCAGCTCTCCTGGGACAGGAGGCACTGAAGCTTTCTTT.

The rearrangement joins TRBV28 to TRBJ2-1; 9 nucleotides line up with TRBD1. The J segment lost 8 bases and the V segment lost 6 bases, leaving 11 bases of the junction unmatched. Germline values: CDR1 MDHEN, CDR2 SYDVKM. This CDR3 region has 15 residues. As DNA, the CDR3 is TGTGCCAGCAGGACTCAGGGACAGGGAGTTTATGAGCAGTTCTTC. Its protein product is CASRTQGQGVYEQFF.

About this clone itself: Only one base separates this from a far larger clonotype, so it likely reflects a read error. The conserved closing phenylalanine or tryptophan is absent in this CDR3, likely reflecting a read error. This chain connects TRBV28 to TRBJ2-7; a possible D gene is TRBD2 (5 bases). The V gene's germline CDR1 is MDHEN and CDR2 SYDVKM. The CDR3 runs to 14 residues. Trimming removed 5 bases at V and 2 bases at J, with 13 bases between. CDR3 sequence reads: CASSPLSGAYEQYL. The CDR3 coding sequence is TGTGCCAGCAGTCCCTTGTCCGGGGCCTACGAGCAGTACTTA.

This chain connects TRBV29-1 to TRBJ2-1; D is possibly TRBD2 (6 bases). Trimming removed 4 bases at V and 4 bases at J, with 14 bases between. Germline-derived CDR1 and CDR2 are SQVTM and ANQGSEA. The CDR3 has 14 amino acids. CDR3 protein: CSVVRGLQYNEQFF. As DNA, the CDR3 is TGCAGCGTTGTTAGGGGACTTCAGTACAATGAGCAGTTCTTC.

V and J are TRBV28 and TRBJ2-1; possible D gene TRBD1, 5 bases. Trimming shortened V by 6 bases and J by 8 bases, and 8 bases separated the two germline ends. The CDR3 runs to 11 residues. Germline CDR1 MDHEN, CDR2 SYDVKM. In DNA form, the CDR3 reads TGTGCCAGCAGGACAGCTCATGAGCAGTTCTTC. Residues: CASRTAHEQFF. The full variable domain, with the rest looked up from reference TRBV28 and TRBJ2-1, is DVKVTQSSRYLVKRTGEKVFLECVQDMDHENMFWYRQDPGLGLRLIYFSYDVKMKEKGDIPEGYSVSREKKERFSLILESASTNQTSMYLCASRTAHEQFFGPGTRLTVL.

Many counts were recorded for this clone. This chain joins TRBV7-8 and TRBJ1-2; D is perhaps TRBD1 (6 bases). The CDR3 is 13 residues long. CDR1 is SGHVS and CDR2 is FQNEAQ in the germline V gene. V lost 5 bases and J 4 bases, leaving 11 bases between the germline ends. CDR3 in DNA: TGTGCCAGCAGCCCGGACAGAAGCTATGGCTACACCTTC. It yields the protein CASSPDRSYGYTF.

This chain uses TRBV7-8 with TRBJ2-1; 13 positions match TRBD2. The CDR3 has 21 amino acids. V shed 5 bases and J 1 base; nucleotides not matched to a gene: 17. CDR1 and CDR2 (germline): SGHVS, FQNEAQ. The CDR3 nucleotides are TGTGCCAGCAGCCACCGATTTGGAGGACTAGCGGGAGAAAGGTCCTACAATGAGCAGTTCTTC. Amino acids: CASSHRFGGLAGERSYNEQFF.

This chain links TRBV6-1 with TRBJ1-5; D ambiguous. The V gene's germline CDR1 is MNHNS and CDR2 SASEGT. Trimming removed 5 bases at V and 0 bases at J, with 11 bases between. The CDR3 sequence is 15 residues long. The CDR3: CASSLNQYSNQPQHF. The CDR3 DNA is TGTGCCAGCAGTTTAAATCAGTATAGCAATCAGCCCCAGCATTTT.

This chain joins TRBV19 and TRBJ1-5, with D unclear. The ends were cut back, 0 bases at V and 7 bases at J, with 10 bases in the middle. CDR3 length: 14 residues. Germline CDR1 reads LNHDA; CDR2 reads SQIVND (reference sequence). This CDR3 is CASSIDAGGQPQHF. The CDR3 coding sequence is TGTGCCAGTAGTATAGATGCCGGCGGGCAGCCCCAGCATTTT.

This clone was recorded only once. At one boundary the junction diverges from the germline segment, which might be a read error. The chain uses TRBV20-1 and TRBJ2-1; D might be TRBD2 (5 bases). Germline CDR1 and CDR2: DFQATT and SNEGSKA (reference sequence). CDR3 length: 11 residues. The chain's CDR3 is CSASFGNGQFF. As DNA, the CDR3 is TGCAGTGCTAGCTTCGGGAATGGGCAGTTCTTC.

Regarding this clone: A far larger clone differs by one base, so this is likely a read error. The chain combines TRBV5-4 with TRBJ2-5; 8 positions match TRBD2. The DNA end lines up better with TRBJ2-7; the J call may be wrong. The CDR3 loop spans 14 amino acids. Germline assignment: CDR1 SGHNT and CDR2 YYREEE (reference sequence). The CDR3 protein is CASSWRGAVYEQYF. In DNA, the CDR3 is TGTGCCAGCAGCTGGCGGGGGGCCGTCTACGAGCAGTACTTC.

The rearrangement links TRBV6-1 to TRBJ1-1, with 8 nucleotides matching TRBD1. The CDR3 extends over 20 amino acids. The V and J ends lost 2 bases and 0 bases, in that order; junction bases with no gene match: 17. Looked up from germline, CDR1 is MNHNS and CDR2 is SASEGT. The CDR3 loop is CASSEPGAGGGLIMNTEAFF. The DNA for the CDR3 is TGTGCCAGCAGTGAACCTGGGGCAGGGGGCGGTTTGATTATGAACACTGAAGCTTTCTTT.

The J gene is TRBJ1-2, the V gene TRBV2; D remains ambiguous. The V end lost 6 bases, the J end lost 2 bases, and 10 bases lay between the germline ends. The CDR3 is made up of 13 amino acids. The V gene's germline CDR1 is SNHLY and CDR2 FYNNEI. As DNA, the CDR3 is TGTGCCAGCAGGACCGACCCCAACTATGGCTACACCTTC. This sequence encodes CASRTDPNYGYTF.

In the case of this clone: With a far larger clone one base away, a read error is the likely cause. Other nucleotide sequences in the sample specify the same CDR3. The chain employs TRBV18 and TRBJ1-1; D may be TRBD1 (5 bases). This CDR3 region has 12 residues. Looked up from germline, CDR1 is KGHSH and CDR2 is LQKENI. The CDR3 spells CASCSGTTEAFF. The CDR3 region has the DNA TGTGCAAGCTGTTCAGGGACCACTGAAGCTTTCTTT.

CDR3 loop: CASSTLLGGYEQYF. The CDR3 DNA reads as TGTGCCAGTAGTACCCTCCTGGGGGGCTACGAGCAGTACTTC. The V gene is TRBV19, the J gene TRBJ2-7, with D perhaps matching TRBD2 (6 bases). CDR3 length equals 14 residues. CDR1 is LNHDA and CDR2 is SQIVND in the germline V gene (reference sequence). The V and J ends lost 4 bases and 3 bases respectively, with 13 bases between them.

This clone has just a few counts. DNA for the CDR3: TGTGCCATCAGTGAGACGGAGGGCACAGGGGAGCTGTTTTTT. This encodes CAISETEGTGELFF. The chain carries TRBV10-3 and TRBJ2-2; a possible D gene is TRBD2 (6 bases). The V end lost 2 bases, the J end lost 8 bases, and 12 bases lay between the germline ends. This CDR3 region has 14 residues. Looked up from germline, CDR1 is ENHRY and CDR2 is SYGVKD.

For the CDR3, the DNA is TGTGCCAGCAGCCCACGACAGGGGGGCTACGAGCAGTACTTC. The encoded protein is CASSPRQGGYEQYF. The chain joins TRBV7-2 to TRBJ2-7; 9 bases match TRBD1. J gave up 3 bases and V 5 bases, and 5 bases lay outside the gene matches. The CDR3 runs 14 residues. The germline CDR1 and CDR2 sequences are SGHTA and FQGNSA.

This chain connects TRBV9 to TRBJ2-1; D call uncertain. CDR3 length: 14 amino acids. The germline V gene encodes CDR1 SGDLS and CDR2 YYNGEE. Trimming removed 3 bases at V and 4 bases at J, with 11 bases between. DNA of the CDR3: TGTGCCAGCAGCGCGTACGACCGATACAATGAGCAGTTCTTC. Translation gives CASSAYDRYNEQFF.

This clone was recorded a few times. A much larger clone sits a single nucleotide away, making a read error possible. The sample contains more than one DNA sequence encoding this CDR3. V usage is TRBV5-1 and J usage is TRBJ2-2; 7 bases are a match to TRBD1. After removal of 0 bases from V and 2 bases from J, the junction contained 7 bases not matched to a gene. The CDR3 is 17 amino acids. The germline CDR1 and CDR2 sequences are SGHRS and YFSETQ. The CDR3 nucleotides read TGCGCCAGCAGCTTGGTCCCAGGGGGATCTAACACCGGGGAGCTGTTTTTT. Translating gives CASSLVPGGSNTGELFF.

The V and J genes are TRBV29-1 and TRBJ2-7; D tentatively fits TRBD1 or TRBD2 (5 bases each). This CDR3 is built from 15 residues. Trimming shortened V by 0 bases and J by 3 bases, and 15 bases separated the two germline ends. Germline CDR1 and CDR2: SQVTM and ANQGSEA. The CDR3 DNA reads as TGCAGCGTTGAAGAGGCCCGGGACGGACACTACGAGCAGTACTTC. This sequence encodes CSVEEARDGHYEQYF.

Notes on this clone: Only one base separates this from a far larger clonotype, so it likely reflects a read error. DNA of the CDR3: TGTGCCAGCATCGTTTCCGGGAACTATGGCTACACCTTC. Encoded protein: CASIVSGNYGYTF. The J gene is TRBJ1-2, the V gene TRBV9; no firm D call. Trimming took 6 bases from V and 2 from J, leaving 11 bases between them. This CDR3 region has 13 residues. Looked up from germline, CDR1 is SGDLS and CDR2 is YYNGEE.